This TCR beta chain was profiled in a study of blood T cell repertoires in COVID-19. Study context: Sample material is recorded as cDNA or gDNA derived from T cells, B-cell-depleted T cells, or PBMCs.

Note on this clone: At the DNA level, this CDR3 is encoded by other sequences in the same sample as well.

TCRdb keeps only in-frame clones here, not all; method: immunoSEQ multiplex PCR. Among 200,000 to 250,000 clones, more than 70% were seen once, and the ten largest hold less than 3.5%. Sequencing input: peripheral blood. This clonotype was obtained from a woman aged 55-75 years with acute or convalescent COVID-19.

This CDR3 reads CASSLELAGGTDTQYF. In nucleotides, the CDR3 is TGCGCCAGCAGCTTGGAATTAGCGGGAGGGACAGATACGCAGTATTTT. The chain has TRBV5-1 and TRBJ2-3; 11 nucleotides agree with TRBD2. The J segment lost 3 bases and the V segment lost 0 bases, leaving 3 bases of the junction unmatched. The CDR3 totals 16 residues. The germline V gene has CDR1 SGHRS and CDR2 YFSETQ.